The clone carrying this T cell receptor beta chain was recorded only once. The germline V gene encodes CDR1 SEHNR and CDR2 FQNEAQ (reference sequence). The CDR3 length is 15 residues. V dropped 1 base and J dropped 8 bases, with 15 bases sitting between them. Sorted-subset replicate PCRs used around 200 ng of genomic DNA. This amount corresponded to approximately 30,000 T cell genomes. Sequencing used immunoSEQ multiplex PCR; TCRdb keeps in-frame clones, though not all of them. The sample lists roughly 890,000 clones; almost 95% were seen once. The record originates from a study of shared clonotypes between healthy human individuals. CD45RO-negative, CCR7-positively selected cells formed the naive CD8 fraction, excluding terminally differentiated effector memory CD45RA+ cells.

The V gene is TRBV7-9, the J gene TRBJ2-1; D possibly matches TRBD1 or TRBD2 (6 bases each). The TCR sequence derives from a man aged 30 to 39 in good health. The sequenced sample was naive CD8+ T cells sorted from blood. The CDR3 region has the DNA TGTGCCAGCAGCTTAGGAAGGAACAGGGACTATGAGCAGTTCTTC. This gives the protein CASSLGRNRDYEQFF.